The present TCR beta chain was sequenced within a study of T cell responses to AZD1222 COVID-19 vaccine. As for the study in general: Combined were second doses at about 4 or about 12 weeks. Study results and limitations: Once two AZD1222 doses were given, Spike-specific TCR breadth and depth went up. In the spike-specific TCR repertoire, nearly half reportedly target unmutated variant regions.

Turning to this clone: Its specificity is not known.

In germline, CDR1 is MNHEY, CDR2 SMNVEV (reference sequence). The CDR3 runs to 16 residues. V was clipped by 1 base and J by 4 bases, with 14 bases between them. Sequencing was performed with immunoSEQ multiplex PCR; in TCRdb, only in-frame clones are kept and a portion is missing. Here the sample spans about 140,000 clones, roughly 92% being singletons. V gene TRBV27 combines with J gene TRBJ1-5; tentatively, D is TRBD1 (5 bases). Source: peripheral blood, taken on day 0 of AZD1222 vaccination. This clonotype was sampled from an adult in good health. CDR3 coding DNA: TGTGCCAGCAGTTTATTTGGAAGACAGACAAATCAGCCCCAGCATTTT. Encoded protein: CASSLFGRQTNQPQHF.